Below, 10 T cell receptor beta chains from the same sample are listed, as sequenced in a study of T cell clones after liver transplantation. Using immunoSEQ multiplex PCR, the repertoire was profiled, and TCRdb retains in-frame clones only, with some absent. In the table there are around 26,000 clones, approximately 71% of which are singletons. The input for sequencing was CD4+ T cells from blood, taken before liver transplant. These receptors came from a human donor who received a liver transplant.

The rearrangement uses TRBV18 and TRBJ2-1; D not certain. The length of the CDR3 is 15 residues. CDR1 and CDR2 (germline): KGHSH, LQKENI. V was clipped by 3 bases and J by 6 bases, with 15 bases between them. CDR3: CASSPPGVQANEQFF. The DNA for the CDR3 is TGTGCCAGCTCACCTCCCGGCGTGCAGGCCAATGAGCAGTTCTTC.

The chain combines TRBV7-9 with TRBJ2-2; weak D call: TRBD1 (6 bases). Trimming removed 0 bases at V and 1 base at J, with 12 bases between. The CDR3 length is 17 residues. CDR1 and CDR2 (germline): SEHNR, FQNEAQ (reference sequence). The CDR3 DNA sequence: TGTGCCAGCAGCTTAGCGTTGGGGGCCCTGAACACCGGGGAGCTGTTTTTT. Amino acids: CASSLALGALNTGELFF.

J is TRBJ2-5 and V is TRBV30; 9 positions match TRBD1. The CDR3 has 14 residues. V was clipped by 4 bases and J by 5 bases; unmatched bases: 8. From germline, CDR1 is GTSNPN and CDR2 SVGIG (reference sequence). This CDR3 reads CAWNWGQGKETQYF. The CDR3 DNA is TGTGCCTGGAATTGGGGACAGGGAAAGGAGACCCAGTACTTC.

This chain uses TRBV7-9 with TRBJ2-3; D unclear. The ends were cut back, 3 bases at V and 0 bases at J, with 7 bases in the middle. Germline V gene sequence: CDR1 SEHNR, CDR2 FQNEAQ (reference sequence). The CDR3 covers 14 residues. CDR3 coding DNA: TGTGCCAGCAGCTTCGACATTAGCACAGATACGCAGTATTTT. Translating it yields CASSFDISTDTQYF.

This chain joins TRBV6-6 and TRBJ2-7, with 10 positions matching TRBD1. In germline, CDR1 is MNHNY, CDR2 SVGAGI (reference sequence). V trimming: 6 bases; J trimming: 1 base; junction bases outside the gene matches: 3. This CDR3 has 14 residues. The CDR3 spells CASRGTGVSYEQYV. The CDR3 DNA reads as TGTGCCAGCAGAGGGACAGGGGTTTCCTACGAGCAGTACGTC.

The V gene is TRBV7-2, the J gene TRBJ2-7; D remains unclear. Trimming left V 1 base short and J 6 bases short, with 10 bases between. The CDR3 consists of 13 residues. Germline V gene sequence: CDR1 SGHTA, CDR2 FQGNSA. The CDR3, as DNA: TGTGCCAGCAGCTTAGGTGGACGCATCGAGCAGTACTTC. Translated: CASSLGGRIEQYF. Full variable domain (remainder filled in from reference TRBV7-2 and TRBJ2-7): GAGVSQSPSNKVTEKGKDVELRCDPISGHTALYWYRQSLGQGLEFLIYFQGNSAPDKSGLPSDRFSAERTGGSVSTLTIQRTQQEDSAVYLCASSLGGRIEQYFGPGTRLTVT.

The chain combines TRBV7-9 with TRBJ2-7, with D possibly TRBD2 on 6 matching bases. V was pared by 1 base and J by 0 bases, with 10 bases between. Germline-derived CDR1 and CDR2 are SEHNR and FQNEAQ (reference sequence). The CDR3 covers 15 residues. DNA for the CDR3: TGTGCCAGCAGCTTAGTTGGTAGCGGCTCCTACGAGCAGTACGTC. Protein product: CASSLVGSGSYEQYV.

Here the CDR3 DNA reads TGTGCCAGCAGCTTGAACAGGGGGCGCAATGAGCAGTTCTTC. It encodes CASSLNRGRNEQFF. V and J are TRBV7-2 and TRBJ2-1; TRBD1 aligns across 9 bases. This CDR3 is built from 14 residues. Germline lookup yields CDR1 SGHTA and CDR2 FQGNSA. V shed 3 bases and J 6 bases; nucleotides not matched to a gene: 3.

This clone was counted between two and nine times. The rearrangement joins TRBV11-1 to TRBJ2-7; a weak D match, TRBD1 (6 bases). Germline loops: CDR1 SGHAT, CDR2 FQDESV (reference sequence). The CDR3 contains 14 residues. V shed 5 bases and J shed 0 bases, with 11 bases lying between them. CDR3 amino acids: CASSPNRDSYEQYF. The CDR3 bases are TGTGCCAGCAGCCCAAACAGGGACTCCTACGAGCAGTACTTC.

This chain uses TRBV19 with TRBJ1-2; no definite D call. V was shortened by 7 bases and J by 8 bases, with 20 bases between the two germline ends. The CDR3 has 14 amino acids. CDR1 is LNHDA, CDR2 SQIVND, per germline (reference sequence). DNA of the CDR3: TGTGCCAGTACCCAGTCTCTCGGCAGGTACGGCTACACCTTC. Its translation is CASTQSLGRYGYTF.